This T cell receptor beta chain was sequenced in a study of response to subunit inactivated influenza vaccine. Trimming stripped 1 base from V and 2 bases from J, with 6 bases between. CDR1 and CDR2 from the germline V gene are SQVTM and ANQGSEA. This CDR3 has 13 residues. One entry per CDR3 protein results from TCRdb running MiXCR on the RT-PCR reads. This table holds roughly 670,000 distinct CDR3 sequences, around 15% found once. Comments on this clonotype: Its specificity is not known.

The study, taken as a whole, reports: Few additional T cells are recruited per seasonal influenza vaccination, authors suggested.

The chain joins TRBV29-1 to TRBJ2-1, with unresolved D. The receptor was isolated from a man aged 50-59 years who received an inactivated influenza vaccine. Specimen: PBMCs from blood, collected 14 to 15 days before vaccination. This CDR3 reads CSVEVSAYNEQFF. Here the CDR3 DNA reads TGCAGCGTTGAAGTTAGTGCCTACAATGAGCAGTTCTTC.